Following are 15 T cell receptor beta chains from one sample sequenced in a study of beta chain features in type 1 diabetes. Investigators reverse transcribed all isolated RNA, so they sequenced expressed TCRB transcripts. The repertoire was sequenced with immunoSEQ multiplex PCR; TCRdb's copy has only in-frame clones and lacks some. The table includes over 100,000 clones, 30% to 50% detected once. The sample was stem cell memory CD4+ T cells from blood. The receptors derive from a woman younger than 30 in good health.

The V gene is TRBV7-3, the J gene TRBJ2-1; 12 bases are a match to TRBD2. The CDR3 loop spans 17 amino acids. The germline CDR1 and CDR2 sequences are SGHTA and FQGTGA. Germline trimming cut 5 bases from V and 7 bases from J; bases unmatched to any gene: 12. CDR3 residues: CASSTQAGLAGLNEQFF. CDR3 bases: TGTGCCAGCAGCACACAAGCAGGACTAGCGGGATTGAATGAGCAGTTCTTC.

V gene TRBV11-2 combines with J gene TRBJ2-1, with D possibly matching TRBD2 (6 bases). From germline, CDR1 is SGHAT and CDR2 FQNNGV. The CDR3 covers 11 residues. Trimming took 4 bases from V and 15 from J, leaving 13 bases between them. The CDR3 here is CASSSTGVPFF. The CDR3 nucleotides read TGTGCCAGCAGCTCCACGGGAGTCCCGTTCTTC.

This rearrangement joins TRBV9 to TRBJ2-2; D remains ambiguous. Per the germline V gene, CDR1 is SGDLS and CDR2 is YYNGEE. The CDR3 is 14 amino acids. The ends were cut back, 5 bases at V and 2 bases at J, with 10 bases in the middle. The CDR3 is CASSTRYNTGELFF. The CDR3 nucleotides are TGTGCCAGCAGTACGAGGTACAACACCGGGGAGCTGTTTTTT.

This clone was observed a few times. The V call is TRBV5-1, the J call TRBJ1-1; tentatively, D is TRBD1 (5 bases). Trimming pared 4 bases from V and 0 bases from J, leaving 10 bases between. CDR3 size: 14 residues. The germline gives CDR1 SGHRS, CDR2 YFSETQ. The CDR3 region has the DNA TGCGCCAGCAGCCGGGGGGGGATGAACACTGAAGCTTTCTTT. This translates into CASSRGGMNTEAFF.

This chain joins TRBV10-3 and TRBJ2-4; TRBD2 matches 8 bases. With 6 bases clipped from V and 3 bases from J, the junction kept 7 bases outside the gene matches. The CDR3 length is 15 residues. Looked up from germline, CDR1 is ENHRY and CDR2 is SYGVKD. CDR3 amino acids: CAIRGAGVGKNIQYF. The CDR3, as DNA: TGTGCCATCAGGGGAGCGGGAGTAGGCAAAAACATTCAGTACTTC.

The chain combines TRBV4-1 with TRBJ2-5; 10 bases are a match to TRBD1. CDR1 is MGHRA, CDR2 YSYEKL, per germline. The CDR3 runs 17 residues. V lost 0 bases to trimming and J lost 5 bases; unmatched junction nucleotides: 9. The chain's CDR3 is CASSQEGLTGGRETQYF. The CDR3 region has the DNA TGCGCCAGCAGCCAAGAGGGTCTGACAGGGGGCCGGGAGACCCAGTACTTC.

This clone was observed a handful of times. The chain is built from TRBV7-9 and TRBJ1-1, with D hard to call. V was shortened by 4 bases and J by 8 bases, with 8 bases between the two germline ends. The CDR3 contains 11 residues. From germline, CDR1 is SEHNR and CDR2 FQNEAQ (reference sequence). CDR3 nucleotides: TGTGCCAGCAGCTACCACATCGAAGCTTTCTTT. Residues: CASSYHIEAFF.

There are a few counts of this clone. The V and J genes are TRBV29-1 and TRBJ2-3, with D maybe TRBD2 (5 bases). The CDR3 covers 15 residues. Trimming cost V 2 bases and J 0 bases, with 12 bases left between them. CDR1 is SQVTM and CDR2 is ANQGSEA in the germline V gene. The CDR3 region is CSVEPRALSTDTQYF. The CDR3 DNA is TGCAGCGTTGAACCGCGGGCTTTAAGCACAGATACGCAGTATTTT.

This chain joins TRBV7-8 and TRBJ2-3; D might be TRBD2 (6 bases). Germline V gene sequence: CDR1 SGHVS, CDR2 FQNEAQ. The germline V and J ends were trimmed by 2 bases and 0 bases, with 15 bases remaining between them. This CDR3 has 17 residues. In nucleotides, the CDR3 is TGTGCCAGCAGCTTACGTGGCGGGGCCCATAGCACAGATACGCAGTATTTT. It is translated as CASSLRGGAHSTDTQYF.

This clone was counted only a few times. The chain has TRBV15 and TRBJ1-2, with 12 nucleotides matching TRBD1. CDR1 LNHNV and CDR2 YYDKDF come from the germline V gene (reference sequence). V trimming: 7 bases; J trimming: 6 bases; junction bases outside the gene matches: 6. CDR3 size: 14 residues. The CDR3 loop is CATNPGQGADGYTF. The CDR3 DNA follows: TGTGCCACCAACCCGGGACAGGGGGCCGATGGCTACACCTTC.

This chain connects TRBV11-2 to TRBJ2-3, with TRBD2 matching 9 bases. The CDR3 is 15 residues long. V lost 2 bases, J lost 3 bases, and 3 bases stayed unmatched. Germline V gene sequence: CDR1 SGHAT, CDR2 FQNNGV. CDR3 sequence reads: CASSLQAGGTDTQYF. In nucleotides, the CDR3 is TGTGCCAGCAGCTTACAGGCGGGGGGGACAGATACGCAGTATTTT.

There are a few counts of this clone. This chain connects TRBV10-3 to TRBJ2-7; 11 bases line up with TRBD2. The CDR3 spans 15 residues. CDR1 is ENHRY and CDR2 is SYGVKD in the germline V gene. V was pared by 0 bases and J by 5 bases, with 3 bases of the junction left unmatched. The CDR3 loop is CAISESRGLADEQYF. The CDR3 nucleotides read TGTGCCATCAGTGAGTCGAGGGGACTAGCGGACGAGCAGTACTTC.

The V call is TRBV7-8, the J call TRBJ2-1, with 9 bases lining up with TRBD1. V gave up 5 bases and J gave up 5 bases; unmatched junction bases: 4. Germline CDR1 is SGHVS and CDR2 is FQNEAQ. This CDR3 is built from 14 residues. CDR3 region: CASSLRDRDNEQFF. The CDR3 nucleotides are TGTGCCAGCAGCCTCCGGGACAGGGACAATGAGCAGTTCTTC.

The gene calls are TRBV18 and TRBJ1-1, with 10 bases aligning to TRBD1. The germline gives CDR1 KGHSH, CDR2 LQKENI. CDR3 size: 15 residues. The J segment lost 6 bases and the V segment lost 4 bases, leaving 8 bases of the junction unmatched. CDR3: CASSLVTGGLAEAFF. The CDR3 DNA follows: TGTGCCAGCTCACTGGTGACAGGGGGCTTAGCTGAAGCTTTCTTT. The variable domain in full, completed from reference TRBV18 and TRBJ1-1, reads NAGVMQNPRHLVRRRGQEARLRCSPMKGHSHVYWYRQLPEEGLKFMVYLQKENIIDESGMPKERFSAEFPKEGPSILRIQQVVRGDSAAYFCASSLVTGGLAEAFFGQGTRLTVV.

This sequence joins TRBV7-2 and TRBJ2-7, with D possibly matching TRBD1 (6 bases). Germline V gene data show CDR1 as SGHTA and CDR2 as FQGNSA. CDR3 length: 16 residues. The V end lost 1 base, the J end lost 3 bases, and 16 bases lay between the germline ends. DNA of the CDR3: TGTGCCAGCAGCTTAGGCCAGGGGCTAGCTGTCTACGAGCAGTACTTC. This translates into CASSLGQGLAVYEQYF.